This TCR beta chain originates from a study of persistence of HIV-infected CD4 T cells. Study-level background: CD4+ T cells responding to CMV or HIV-1 Gag were isolated. Study-wide findings and caveats: Compared with CD3/CD28-stimulated cells, CMV- and Gag-responding cells showed lower TCRbeta richness.

Worth noting for this clone: Its matching antigen is unknown.

Cells were stimulated with overlapping HIV-1 Gag 15-mer peptides. CD40L/CD69 double-negative CD45RO-high memory CD4+ T cells were collected. Sequencing used immunoSEQ version 4 in survey mode. Assay: immunoSEQ multiplex PCR; the TCRdb copy retains only in-frame clones and omits some. The sample consists of approximately 35,000 clones, 82% of them appearing once. V dropped 4 bases and J dropped 2; count of bases not matched to a gene: 3. Per the germline V gene, CDR1 is SGHTA and CDR2 is FQGNSA. This CDR3 spans 15 amino acids. The material sequenced was cultured CD4+ T cells from PBMCs, taken from a patient who received antiretroviral therapy. The chain links TRBV7-2 to TRBJ2-3, with TRBD1 identical over 10 bases. This TCR derives from an adult with HIV. The donor label of this sample is uncertain. The CDR3 sequence: CASSSTGGFTDTQYF. CDR3 nucleotide sequence: TGTGCCAGCAGCTCGACAGGGGGCTTCACAGATACGCAGTATTTT.